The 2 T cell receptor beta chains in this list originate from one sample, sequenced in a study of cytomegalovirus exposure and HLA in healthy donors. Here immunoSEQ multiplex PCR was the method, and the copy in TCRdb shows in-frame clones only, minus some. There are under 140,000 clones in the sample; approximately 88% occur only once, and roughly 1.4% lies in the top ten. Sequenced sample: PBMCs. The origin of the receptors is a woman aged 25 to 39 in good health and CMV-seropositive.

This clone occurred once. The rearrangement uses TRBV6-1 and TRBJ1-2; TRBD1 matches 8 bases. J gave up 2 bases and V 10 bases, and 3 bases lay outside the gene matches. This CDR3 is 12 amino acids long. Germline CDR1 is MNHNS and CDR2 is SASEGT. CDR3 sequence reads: CATRDRNYGYTF. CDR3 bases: TGTGCCACCCGGGACAGGAACTATGGCTACACCTTC.

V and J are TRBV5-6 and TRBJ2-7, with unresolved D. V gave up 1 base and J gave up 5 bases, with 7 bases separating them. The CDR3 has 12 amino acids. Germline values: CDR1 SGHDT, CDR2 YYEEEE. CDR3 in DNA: TGTGCCAGCAGCTTGAATAATCACGAGCAGTACTTC. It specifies CASSLNNHEQYF.